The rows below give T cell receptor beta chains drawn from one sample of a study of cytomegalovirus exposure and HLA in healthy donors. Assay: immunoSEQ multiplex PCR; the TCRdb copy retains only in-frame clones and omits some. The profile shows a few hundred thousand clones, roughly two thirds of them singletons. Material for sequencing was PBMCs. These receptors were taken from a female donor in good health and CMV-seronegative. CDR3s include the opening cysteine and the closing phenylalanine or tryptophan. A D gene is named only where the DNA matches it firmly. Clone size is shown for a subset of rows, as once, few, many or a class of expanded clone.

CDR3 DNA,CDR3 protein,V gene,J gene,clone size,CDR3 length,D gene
TGCGCCAGCAGCCAAAAAGCGGGGGATACAGATACGCAGTATTTT,CASSQKAGDTDTQYF,TRBV4-1,TRBJ2-3,-,15,TRBD2
TGTGCCTGGAGTCAGGGAGGGGAGACCCAGTACTTC,CAWSQGGETQYF,TRBV30,TRBJ2-5,-,12,TRBD2
TGTGCCAGCAGCTTGTCGACTGCGAGCTCCTACGAGCAGTACTTC,CASSLSTASSYEQYF,TRBV7-9,TRBJ2-7,-,15,-
TGTGCCAGCAGTTCACACACGGGACAGGGGAACACTGAAGCTTTCTTT,CASSSHTGQGNTEAFF,TRBV6-6,TRBJ1-1,few,16,TRBD1
TGTGCCAGCTCACGCCGGGACAGGGTGAACGAGCAGTACTTC,CASSRRDRVNEQYF,TRBV18,TRBJ2-7,-,14,TRBD1
TGTGCCAGCAGCCCCCTCAGCGGGGAGCTGTTTTTT,CASSPLSGELFF,TRBV28,TRBJ2-2,-,12,-
TGTGCCAGCCGGCCCCGACTAGCGGACAATGAGCAGTTCTTC,CASRPRLADNEQFF,TRBV11-3,TRBJ2-1,-,14,TRBD2
TGTTCCAGCAGCTCCCCCCTCGGCGGGAGCTACGAGCAGTACTTC,CSSSSPLGGSYEQYF,TRBV7-9,TRBJ2-7,-,15,TRBD2
TGTGCCAGATCGGGCTCTGGAAACACCATATATTTT,CARSGSGNTIYF,TRBV19,TRBJ1-3,-,12,-
TGTGCCACCAGCAGACCGGGACAGACTGCCACCGGGGAGCTGTTTTTT,CATSRPGQTATGELFF,TRBV15,TRBJ2-2,-,16,TRBD1
TGTGCCAGCAGCTACGGACTAGCGGAGAGCTCCTACGAGCAGTACTTC,CASSYGLAESSYEQYF,TRBV7-9,TRBJ2-7,-,16,TRBD2
TGTGCCAGCAGTTTGAAAGGGGGGGTGGGGGCTCCCAGCCCCTACAATGAGCAGTTCTTC,CASSLKGGVGAPSPYNEQFF,TRBV27,TRBJ2-1,few,20,-
TGTGCCAGCAGCCGAGACAGGGGGCCTGGAAACACCATATATTTT,CASSRDRGPGNTIYF,TRBV7-9,TRBJ1-3,-,15,TRBD1
TGTGCCAGCAGTGGCAGCCCTAGGTCTGAAGCTTTCTTT,CASSGSPRSEAFF,TRBV21-1,TRBJ1-1,-,13,-
TGTTCCAGCAGCGGGAGGGTTACTGAAGCTTTCTTT,CSSSGRVTEAFF,TRBV7-9,TRBJ1-1,few,12,-
TGTGCCAGCTCGGCGGTAGCCAAAAACATTCAGTACTTC,CASSAVAKNIQYF,TRBV6-1,TRBJ2-4,-,13,-
TGTGCCAGCAGTGAAGGTTCAGGGTTGAATCAGCCCCAGCATTTT,CASSEGSGLNQPQHF,TRBV2,TRBJ1-5,-,15,-
TGTGCCAGCAGCCCCGGGGGGGGCCCCTCCTACAATGAGCAGTTCTTC,CASSPGGGPSYNEQFF,TRBV7-9,TRBJ2-1,-,16,TRBD2
TGTGCCAGCAGTCCGCGACAGGGGAATGAAAAACTGTTTTTT,CASSPRQGNEKLFF,TRBV27,TRBJ1-4,-,14,TRBD1
TGTGCCAGCAGTGAGGGACAGGGAACCTACGAGCAGTACTTC,CASSEGQGTYEQYF,TRBV2,TRBJ2-7,-,14,TRBD1
TGTGTTTCCGGGACACTTTACGAGCAGTACTTC,CVSGTLYEQYF,TRBV28,TRBJ2-7,-,11,-
TGTGCCAGCAGCCAAGAATTGACAGGGCCCCTCTCCTACGAGCAGTACTTC,CASSQELTGPLSYEQYF,TRBV14,TRBJ2-7,-,17,TRBD1
TGTGCCAGCAGTTTAATCAGCTCCTACGAGCAGTACTTC,CASSLISSYEQYF,TRBV28,TRBJ2-7,once,13,-
TGTGCCAGCAGTTCCGGACAGGGAGGCTACACCTTC,CASSSGQGGYTF,TRBV6-5,TRBJ1-2,-,12,TRBD1
TGTGCCAGCAGCACCCGGGCTAGCGGCACAGATACGCAGTATTTT,CASSTRASGTDTQYF,TRBV11-3,TRBJ2-3,-,15,-
TGTGCCAGTAGTGGGCAGGGGTTAACAGATACGCAGTATTTT,CASSGQGLTDTQYF,TRBV19,TRBJ2-3,-,14,-
TGTGCCAGCAGCCGGGGGGACAGGAAAAGTGGCTACACCTTC,CASSRGDRKSGYTF,TRBV5-8,TRBJ1-2,-,14,TRBD1
TGTGCCAGCACTAGGGCAGGACTCTACGAGCAGTACTTC,CASTRAGLYEQYF,TRBV28,TRBJ2-7,once,13,-
TGTGCCAGCAGTTTCCTTGCCGTTACTAGCACAGATACGCAGTATTTT,CASSFLAVTSTDTQYF,TRBV27,TRBJ2-3,-,16,-
TGTGCCACCAGCAGAGATCACTCCGGGACAGGGGGAGAGACCCAGTACTTC,CATSRDHSGTGGETQYF,TRBV15,TRBJ2-5,-,17,TRBD1
TGTGCCAGTAGTATAACTAGCGGGAAGATAACCGGGGAGCTGTTTTTT,CASSITSGKITGELFF,TRBV19,TRBJ2-2,-,16,TRBD2
TGTGCCAGCAGATCCGGGACAGGAGTTGAAAAACTGTTTTTT,CASRSGTGVEKLFF,TRBV28,TRBJ1-4,-,14,TRBD1
TGTGCCAGCAGCTTGGTTTTGGGACTACCCTACACCGGGGAGCTGTTTTTT,CASSLVLGLPYTGELFF,TRBV5-4,TRBJ2-2,-,17,TRBD2